Shown below are 28 T cell receptor beta chains from a single sample sequenced in a study of T-cell memory formation after mild COVID-19. TCRdb passed the 5' RACE reads through MiXCR, listing each CDR3 protein once. The sample lists 200,000 to 300,000 distinct CDR3 sequences, 15% to 20% occurring once. Material: PBMCs or a T cell subset sorted from them (not recorded which). Receptors originate from a young man who had mild COVID-19 (a few samples of this study predate the infection). Cell type and time point are not known.

This clonotype has just a few counts. V and J are TRBV6-4 and TRBJ2-3; 8 bases align to TRBD2. The CDR3 runs 15 residues. Germline V gene sequence: CDR1 MRHNA, CDR2 SNTAGT. After removal of 0 bases from V and 1 base from J, the junction contained 0 bases not matched to a gene. DNA for the CDR3: TGTGCCAGCAGTGACTCGCGGGGGGGCACAGATACGCAGTATTTT. Its protein product is CASSDSRGGTDTQYF.

V gene TRBV5-5 combines with J gene TRBJ2-1; possible D gene TRBD1, 5 bases. Trimming removed 4 bases at V and 5 bases at J, with 16 bases between. The CDR3 spans 15 residues. Germline values: CDR1 SGHKS, CDR2 YYEKEE (reference sequence). The CDR3 reads CASSHSTVPDNEQFF. The CDR3 region has the DNA TGTGCCAGCAGCCACTCGACAGTTCCGGACAATGAGCAGTTCTTC.

This clonotype was seen only a few times. The chain combines TRBV12-3 or TRBV12-4 with TRBJ1-1, with TRBD1 matching over 8 bases. The CDR3 length is 15 residues. J lost 5 bases, V lost 6 bases, and 11 bases had no gene match. CDR3 in DNA: TGTGCCAGCAGGACACCACAGGGGGTAGAGACTGAAGCTTTCTTT. It translates to CASRTPQGVETEAFF.

This clonotype was observed a few times. This chain joins TRBV9 and TRBJ2-1; tentatively, D is TRBD1 (6 bases). The V end was cut by 4 bases, the J end by 3 bases, with 14 bases between. The CDR3 sequence is 15 residues long. Germline lookup yields CDR1 SGDLS and CDR2 YYNGEE. For the CDR3, the DNA is TGTGCCAGCAGCCCGACAGGAGAACTCTACAATGAGCAGTTCTTC. Translated: CASSPTGELYNEQFF.

This sequence joins TRBV20-1 and TRBJ2-5, with unresolved D. Germline-derived CDR1 and CDR2 are DFQATT and SNEGSKA (reference sequence). The CDR3 consists of 15 residues. The V gene lost 3 bases and the J gene lost 3 bases, with 17 bases spanning the gap. The CDR3 DNA is TGCAGTGCTAGCAAAACCTCCTCTAGGGAAGAGACCCAGTACTTC. Amino acids: CSASKTSSREETQYF.

The table lists this clonotype with a few counts. The chain combines TRBV20-1 with TRBJ2-2; D gene uncertain. The CDR3 has 13 residues. The V end lost 6 bases, the J end lost 1 base, and 9 bases lay between the germline ends. The germline V gene encodes CDR1 DFQATT and CDR2 SNEGSKA (reference sequence). CDR3 loop: CSAPDRNTGELFF. The DNA for the CDR3 is TGCAGTGCGCCTGACCGGAACACCGGGGAGCTGTTTTTT.

This rearrangement joins TRBV5-5 to TRBJ2-2, with 10 bases fitting TRBD2. There are 15 residues in the CDR3. The J segment lost 5 bases and the V segment lost 5 bases, leaving 6 bases of the junction unmatched. Looked up from germline, CDR1 is SGHKS and CDR2 is YYEKEE (reference sequence). CDR3 in amino acids: CASRRAGGTTGELFF. The DNA of the CDR3 is TGTGCCAGCAGGAGAGCGGGGGGGACTACCGGGGAGCTGTTTTTT.

This clonotype was counted between two and nine times. V is TRBV3-1 and J is TRBJ2-1; 7 bases map to TRBD2. The CDR3 length is 16 residues. The junction had 7 bases not matched to a gene; V was cut back by 5 bases and J by 0 bases. Germline assignment: CDR1 LGHDT and CDR2 YNNKEL (reference sequence). CDR3: CASSEIRGGSYNEQFF. The CDR3 DNA reads as TGTGCCAGCAGCGAAATCCGCGGGGGCTCCTACAATGAGCAGTTCTTC.

The chain combines TRBV3-1 with TRBJ2-1, with 7 positions matching TRBD1. Per germline, CDR1 LGHDT and CDR2 YNNKEL (reference sequence). The V and J ends lost 6 bases and 6 bases, in that order; junction bases with no gene match: 8. This CDR3 comprises 14 residues. The CDR3 coding sequence is TGTGCCAGCAGTCCCTCTGAGGGGGCCAATGAGCAGTTCTTC. This encodes CASSPSEGANEQFF.

The V call is TRBV5-1, the J call TRBJ2-7; tentatively, D is TRBD1 or TRBD2 (5 bases each). CDR3 length: 14 residues. V was shortened by 4 bases and J by 1 base, with 12 bases between the two germline ends. The germline V gene encodes CDR1 SGHRS and CDR2 YFSETQ. The CDR3 DNA is TGCGCCAGCAGCCGAGGGGAGCGATCCTACGAGCAGTACGTC. This translates into CASSRGERSYEQYV.

This clonotype was found a few times. This chain uses TRBV4-1 with TRBJ2-3; perhaps TRBD2 as D (6 bases). The CDR3 length is 14 residues. The germline V and J ends were trimmed by 1 base and 5 bases, with 10 bases remaining between them. The V gene's germline CDR1 is MGHRA and CDR2 YSYEKL. CDR3 residues: CASSQVGLQDTQYF. DNA for the CDR3: TGCGCCAGCAGCCAAGTCGGACTACAAGATACGCAGTATTTT.

The V call is TRBV7-8, the J call TRBJ1-5; 7 nucleotides agree with TRBD1. V dropped 4 bases and J dropped 5; count of bases not matched to a gene: 2. Germline CDR1 reads SGHVS; CDR2 reads FQNEAQ. The CDR3 sequence is 13 residues long. CDR3 nucleotide sequence: TGTGCCAGCAGCTCGACAGGGTATCAGCCCCAGCATTTT. As protein: CASSSTGYQPQHF.

This clonotype was recorded a few times. This CDR3 reads CASSQDNPSGQFF. The DNA for the CDR3 is TGTGCCAGCAGCCAGGACAATCCCTCCGGACAGTTCTTC. The chain joins TRBV11-1 to TRBJ2-1; D is possibly TRBD1 (5 bases). This CDR3 has 13 amino acids. The ends were cut back, 5 bases at V and 13 bases at J, with 18 bases in the middle. Germline loops: CDR1 SGHAT, CDR2 FQDESV (reference sequence).

In its sample, this clonotype was seen a few times. The chain is built from TRBV11-2 and TRBJ1-3, with 8 bases matching TRBD1. In germline, CDR1 is SGHAT, CDR2 FQNNGV. The V segment lost 5 bases and the J segment 8 bases; nucleotides outside the gene matches: 8. The CDR3 has 14 residues. In DNA, the CDR3 is TGTGCCAGCAGCCTCCGGACAGGGTTAGACACCATATATTTT. This encodes CASSLRTGLDTIYF.

The chain links TRBV7-2 to TRBJ1-2, with 8 bases fitting TRBD1. The junction had 7 bases not matched to a gene; V was cut back by 0 bases and J by 4 bases. This CDR3 is 16 amino acids long. Germline loops: CDR1 SGHTA, CDR2 FQGNSA. The CDR3 here is CASSLAQGADLYGYTF. For the CDR3, the DNA is TGTGCCAGCAGCTTAGCGCAGGGGGCCGACCTCTATGGCTACACCTTC.

In its sample, this clonotype was seen a few times. This chain connects TRBV4-3 to TRBJ2-1, with D tentatively TRBD2 (5 bases). V lost 1 base and J 8 bases, leaving 15 bases between the germline ends. There are 15 residues in the CDR3. Per germline, CDR1 LGHNA and CDR2 YSLEER. In DNA, the CDR3 is TGCGCCAGCAGCCAAGGATGGAGGAGGTTCGATGAGCAGTTCTTC. Protein sequence: CASSQGWRRFDEQFF.

This CDR3 is CASSFVRSGETYNEQFF. The CDR3 DNA follows: TGCGCCAGCAGCTTTGTGCGGTCCGGGGAGACCTACAATGAGCAGTTCTTC. The chain couples TRBV5-1 to TRBJ2-1; tentative D call: TRBD2 (5 bases). Trimming shortened V by 2 bases and J by 2 bases, and 17 bases separated the two germline ends. The CDR3 has 17 residues. Germline values: CDR1 SGHRS, CDR2 YFSETQ.

The CDR3 coding sequence is TGCAGTGCTAGAAGTGATAATTCACCCCTCCACTTT. Amino acid sequence: CSARSDNSPLHF. V is TRBV20-1 and J is TRBJ1-6; D not resolved. V dropped 2 bases and J dropped 5 bases, with 4 bases sitting between them. The CDR3 loop spans 12 amino acids. From germline, CDR1 is DFQATT and CDR2 SNEGSKA (reference sequence).

The table lists this clonotype with a few counts. Written as DNA, the CDR3 is TGTGCCAACCCAGCGACAGTGAACACTGAAGCTTTCTTT. This encodes CANPATVNTEAFF. The V call is TRBV2, the J call TRBJ1-1; TRBD1 is a possible D gene (5 bases). Germline V CDR1 and CDR2: SNHLY, FYNNEI. The CDR3 loop spans 13 amino acids. The germline V and J ends were trimmed by 10 bases and 0 bases, with 12 bases remaining between them. Full variable domain (missing parts from reference TRBV2 and TRBJ1-1): EPEVTQTPSHQVTQMGQEVILRCVPISNHLYFYWYRQILGQKVEFLVSFYNNEISEKSEIFDDQFSVERPDGSNFTLKIRSTKLEDSAMYFCANPATVNTEAFFGQGTRLTVV.

This clonotype was detected only a few times. The chain employs TRBV12-3 or TRBV12-4 and TRBJ2-3, with D possibly TRBD1 on 5 matching bases. With 7 bases removed from V and 3 bases from J, the gap between germline ends came to 14 bases. CDR3 length: 14 amino acids. The CDR3 DNA reads TGTGCCAGCATGCCTAGAAGGACAACAGATACGCAGTATTTT. Translation: CASMPRRTTDTQYF.

The rearrangement links TRBV5-1 to TRBJ2-7; no firm D call. V lost 3 bases, J lost 2 bases, and 6 bases lay in between. Germline CDR1 and CDR2: SGHRS and YFSETQ. This CDR3 is built from 12 residues. The CDR3 DNA is TGCGCCAGCAGCTATGGCACCTACGAGCAGTACTTC. It is translated as CASSYGTYEQYF.

V usage is TRBV7-9 and J usage is TRBJ2-5, with D perhaps matching TRBD2 (5 bases). Germline V gene lookup returns CDR1 SEHNR and CDR2 FQNEAQ (reference sequence). There are 14 residues in the CDR3. With 11 bases removed from V and 4 bases from J, the gap between germline ends came to 20 bases. The CDR3 region has the DNA TGTGCCGGCAACCCCTATGACGGAGGAGAGACCCAGTACTTC. Translation gives CAGNPYDGGETQYF.

This clonotype has at least ten counts. The rearrangement uses TRBV7-2 and TRBJ2-1, with D unresolved. Germline V CDR1 and CDR2: SGHTA, FQGNSA. V was shortened by 2 bases and J by 9 bases, with 11 bases between the two germline ends. The CDR3 totals 13 residues. The CDR3 DNA reads TGTGCCAGCAGCTTAACCCCCTCGGGTGAGCAGTTCTTC. This encodes CASSLTPSGEQFF.

This clonotype turned up a few times. This chain uses TRBV4-2 with TRBJ1-5; no definite D call. Trimming took off 0 bases at V and 1 base at J, with 10 bases between the two ends. The CDR3 has 16 amino acids. The germline gives CDR1 LGHNA, CDR2 YNFKEQ. The CDR3 DNA follows: TGTGCCAGCAGCCAAGAAGGGAGGGAGAGCAATCAGCCCCAGCATTTT. Translation gives CASSQEGRESNQPQHF.

This clonotype has more than one count but fewer than ten. The V and J genes are TRBV10-3 and TRBJ2-2; D uncertain. CDR3 length: 14 amino acids. V lost 0 bases to trimming and J lost 5 bases, with 7 bases between them. Looked up from germline, CDR1 is ENHRY and CDR2 is SYGVKD. The CDR3, as DNA: TGTGCCATCAGTGAGTCTACCAGAACCGGGGAGCTGTTTTTT. Protein: CAISESTRTGELFF.

The rearrangement joins TRBV18 to TRBJ2-3, with D possibly matching TRBD2 (7 bases). The germline gives CDR1 KGHSH, CDR2 LQKENI. Trimming shortened V by 6 bases and J by 0 bases, and 19 bases separated the two germline ends. CDR3 length: 17 amino acids. The CDR3 nucleotides are TGTGCCAGCTCCCCGATCCCGGGAGGACAGAGCACAGATACGCAGTATTTT. Amino acid sequence: CASSPIPGGQSTDTQYF.

This clonotype has a handful of counts. The V and J genes are TRBV28 and TRBJ1-2, with TRBD1 as a possible D gene (5 bases). Trimming took 8 bases from V and 5 from J, leaving 18 bases between them. The CDR3 consists of 14 residues. The germline gives CDR1 MDHEN, CDR2 SYDVKM. The CDR3 DNA sequence: TGTGCCAGCGCCCGGTGGAGGGGTTGGTATGGCTACACCTTC. Translation gives CASARWRGWYGYTF.

The chain recombines TRBV10-3 with TRBJ2-5; the D gene is possibly TRBD1 (6 bases). Germline CDR1 and CDR2: ENHRY and SYGVKD. The V end was cut by 2 bases, the J end by 3 bases, with 10 bases between. This CDR3 spans 14 amino acids. The CDR3 nucleotides are TGTGCCATCAGTGAGGCCAGGGGAAAAGAGACCCAGTACTTC. This encodes CAISEARGKETQYF.